The next 27 T cell receptor beta chains were all read from a single sample in a study of blood T cell repertoires in COVID-19 (dated by TCRdb to 2018 to 2021). Preparation of the library involved the immunoSEQ multiplex PCR assay. The source is immuneACCESS, and TCRdb retained only in-frame sequences with V and J called. Part of the clones is not carried over; for the studies checked, unresolved V genes explain less than half of this, and the remainder is unexplained. This sample holds 310,000 or so clones; roughly 86% were observed only once. The ten largest clones capture around 1.6% of the sample. Sequencing was done on a sample of peripheral blood. The receptors derive from a woman aged 50 to 60 with acute or convalescent COVID-19.

The chain has TRBV2 and TRBJ2-3; the D gene is possibly TRBD2 (5 bases). The CDR3 covers 15 residues. In germline, CDR1 is SNHLY, CDR2 FYNNEI. V was pared by 5 bases and J by 7 bases, with 19 bases between. This CDR3 is CASSNLGTPGNTQYF. DNA of the CDR3: TGTGCCAGCAGTAACCTCGGAACACCGGGAAATACGCAGTATTTT.

This clone was seen a few times. The chain recombines TRBV18 with TRBJ2-7; 12 positions agree with TRBD1. Germline V lookup: CDR1 KGHSH, CDR2 LQKENI. V dropped 2 bases and J dropped 4; count of bases not matched to a gene: 6. The CDR3 runs 16 residues. CDR3 in amino acids: CASSPSRDRGRYEQYF. As DNA, the CDR3 is TGTGCCAGCTCACCATCGAGGGACAGGGGGCGGTACGAGCAGTACTTC.

The J gene is TRBJ2-3, the V gene TRBV7-8; TRBD2 matches at 8 bases. Germline V CDR1 and CDR2: SGHVS, FQNEAQ. V was pared by 2 bases and J by 0 bases, with 4 bases of the junction left unmatched. The CDR3 consists of 16 residues. CDR3 loop: CASSLSQRGSTDTQYF. CDR3 nucleotide sequence: TGTGCCAGCAGCTTAAGCCAGCGGGGGAGCACAGATACGCAGTATTTT.

The chain recombines TRBV7-8 with TRBJ2-7, with D perhaps matching TRBD1 (6 bases). The germline V gene encodes CDR1 SGHVS and CDR2 FQNEAQ. The ends were cut back, 5 bases at V and 5 bases at J, with 22 bases in the middle. The CDR3 totals 16 residues. The CDR3 protein is CASSPSLRGFFDEQYF. As DNA, the CDR3 is TGTGCCAGCAGCCCGAGCCTCAGGGGTTTTTTCGACGAGCAGTACTTC.

The CDR3 region has the DNA TGTGCCAGCAGCAGCCCGGACAGTAAAGACGGGATTAACATTCAGTACTTC. It is translated as CASSSPDSKDGINIQYF. The rearrangement links TRBV5-4 to TRBJ2-4; tentatively, D is TRBD1 (6 bases). CDR3 length equals 17 residues. Germline lookup yields CDR1 SGHNT and CDR2 YYREEE (reference sequence). Trimming shortened V by 4 bases and J by 7 bases, and 24 bases separated the two germline ends.

This chain connects TRBV4-3 to TRBJ1-1; the match to TRBD1 covers 8 bases. V dropped 0 bases and J dropped 1; count of bases not matched to a gene: 10. CDR3 length: 18 amino acids. Germline CDR1 and CDR2: LGHNA and YSLEER. CDR3 bases: TGCGCCAGCAGCCAAGATTGGGGGGCAGGGGGCTGGAACACTGAAGCTTTCTTT. Protein product: CASSQDWGAGGWNTEAFF.

The chain carries TRBV5-6 and TRBJ2-5; no reliable D call. Germline V gene data show CDR1 as SGHDT and CDR2 as YYEEEE. Trimming took 0 bases from V and 2 from J, leaving 8 bases between them. The CDR3 sequence is 14 residues long. CDR3 sequence (DNA): TGTGCCAGCAGCTTGGTTGCCCAGCAAGAGACCCAGTACTTC. Its translation is CASSLVAQQETQYF. The full variable domain, with the rest looked up from reference TRBV5-6 and TRBJ2-5, is DAGVTQSPTHLIKTRGQQVTLRCSPKSGHDTVSWYQQALGQGPQFIFQYYEEEERQRGNFPDRFSGHQFPNYSSELNVNALLLGDSALYLCASSLVAQQETQYFGPGTRLLVL.

This clone was seen once. This chain uses TRBV18 with TRBJ1-1, with D perhaps TRBD1 (6 bases). From germline, CDR1 is KGHSH and CDR2 LQKENI. The CDR3 extends over 15 amino acids. Deletions cut 2 bases from V and 0 bases from J, with 10 bases between. CDR3 in DNA: TGTGCCAGCTCACCAAGGACAGACATGAACACTGAAGCTTTCTTT. This sequence encodes CASSPRTDMNTEAFF. The full variable domain, completed using reference TRBV18 and TRBJ1-1, is NAGVMQNPRHLVRRRGQEARLRCSPMKGHSHVYWYRQLPEEGLKFMVYLQKENIIDESGMPKERFSAEFPKEGPSILRIQQVVRGDSAAYFCASSPRTDMNTEAFFGQGTRLTVV.

The rearrangement links TRBV27 to TRBJ1-2; possibly TRBD1 for D (6 bases). The CDR3 runs to 13 residues. Germline V gives CDR1 MNHEY, CDR2 SMNVEV (reference sequence). V shed 7 bases and J shed 6 bases, with 15 bases lying between them. The CDR3 DNA reads as TGTGCCAGCACCAACACAGGGATAGATGGCTACACCTTC. Encoded protein: CASTNTGIDGYTF.

The chain uses TRBV4-2 and TRBJ2-1; 10 nucleotides line up with TRBD2. V was pared by 3 bases and J by 6 bases, with 11 bases of the junction left unmatched. This CDR3 region has 17 residues. The germline gives CDR1 LGHNA, CDR2 YNFKEQ. CDR3 bases: TGTGCCAGCAGCCAGGACCCACCCGGGACTAGCGTCAATGAGCAGTTCTTC. It yields the protein CASSQDPPGTSVNEQFF.

This clone was seen only a few times. The J gene is TRBJ2-7, the V gene TRBV2, with 9 bases fitting TRBD1. The CDR3 is 16 amino acids. In germline, CDR1 is SNHLY, CDR2 FYNNEI. Unmatched junction bases numbered 11, after V lost 5 bases and J lost 3 bases. CDR3 bases: TGTGCCAGCAGTTCCAAGCCGGGACAGGGAGGCTACGAGCAGTACTTC. Translated, it gives CASSSKPGQGGYEQYF. The entire variable domain, with the rest obtained from reference TRBV2 and TRBJ2-7, is as follows: EPEVTQTPSHQVTQMGQEVILRCVPISNHLYFYWYRQILGQKVEFLVSFYNNEISEKSEIFDDQFSVERPDGSNFTLKIRSTKLEDSAMYFCASSSKPGQGGYEQYFGPGTRLTVT.

The chain links TRBV7-8 to TRBJ2-7; TRBD2 might be the D (5 bases). Germline lookup yields CDR1 SGHVS and CDR2 FQNEAQ. Trimming took 0 bases from V and 4 from J, leaving 10 bases between them. This CDR3 contains 14 residues. The DNA for the CDR3 is TGTGCCAGCAGCTTAGCCGAGGGCCTATACGAGCAGTACTTC. Translating it yields CASSLAEGLYEQYF. The entire variable domain, with the rest obtained from reference TRBV7-8 and TRBJ2-7, is as follows: GAGVSQSPRYKVAKRGQDVALRCDPISGHVSLFWYQQALGQGPEFLTYFQNEAQLDKSGLPSDRFFAERPEGSVSTLKIQRTQQEDSAVYLCASSLAEGLYEQYFGPGTRLTVT.

The chain carries TRBV27 and TRBJ2-7, with D possibly matching TRBD2 (5 bases). This CDR3 region has 13 residues. The germline V gene has CDR1 MNHEY and CDR2 SMNVEV (reference sequence). With 0 bases removed from V and 2 bases from J, the gap between germline ends came to 5 bases. CDR3 sequence reads: CASSLSRAYEQYF. Here the CDR3 DNA reads TGTGCCAGCAGTTTATCGAGGGCCTACGAGCAGTACTTC.

The chain couples TRBV4-3 to TRBJ1-1; D might be TRBD1 (6 bases). The CDR3 extends over 18 amino acids. Germline lookup yields CDR1 LGHNA and CDR2 YSLEER. V lost 0 bases to trimming and J lost 0 bases, with 17 bases between them. CDR3 loop: CASSQDPKDSYMNTEAFF. DNA of the CDR3: TGCGCCAGCAGCCAAGACCCAAAGGACAGCTACATGAACACTGAAGCTTTCTTT.

This sequence joins TRBV11-2 and TRBJ2-3; 7 bases fit TRBD2. The CDR3 runs to 17 residues. J was trimmed by 4 bases and V by 1 base; bases with no gene match: 11. Looked up from germline, CDR1 is SGHAT and CDR2 is FQNNGV. This CDR3 is CASSLVLNLAAPDTQYF. As DNA, the CDR3 is TGTGCCAGCAGCTTAGTCCTAAACCTAGCGGCCCCAGATACGCAGTATTTT.

V is TRBV27 and J is TRBJ2-7; 7 bases align to TRBD2. Germline assignment: CDR1 MNHEY and CDR2 SMNVEV (reference sequence). The CDR3 consists of 12 residues. V was clipped by 4 bases and J by 8 bases; unmatched bases: 5. The CDR3 loop reads CASSSGGVKQYF. CDR3 DNA: TGTGCCAGCAGTTCGGGAGGTGTAAAGCAGTACTTC.

V usage is TRBV9 and J usage is TRBJ2-2, with 8 bases fitting TRBD2. With 0 bases clipped from V and 1 base from J, the junction kept 5 bases outside the gene matches. This CDR3 has 17 amino acids. Germline loops: CDR1 SGDLS, CDR2 YYNGEE. The CDR3 nucleotides read TGTGCCAGCAGCGTAGGGGGGCTAGCGGGGAACACCGGGGAGCTGTTTTTT. Translation: CASSVGGLAGNTGELFF. The whole variable domain, remainder taken from reference TRBV9 and TRBJ2-2, is DSGVTQTPKHLITATGQRVTLRCSPRSGDLSVYWYQQSLDQGLQFLIQYYNGEERAKGNILERFSAQQFPDLHSELNLSSLELGDSALYFCASSVGGLAGNTGELFFGEGSRLTVL.

V gene TRBV23-1 combines with J gene TRBJ2-5, with D uncertain. TRBV23-1 is flagged as an ORF with uncertain function. The V end lost 3 bases, the J end lost 1 base, and 12 bases lay between the germline ends. The CDR3 has 15 residues. The CDR3 sequence: CASSHYSTAQETQYF. The CDR3 DNA reads as TGCGCCAGCAGTCACTATTCTACAGCCCAAGAGACCCAGTACTTC.

The rearrangement uses TRBV25-1 and TRBJ1-3; D ambiguous. Germline V gene sequence: CDR1 MGHDK, CDR2 SYGVNS. This CDR3 has 15 residues. V lost 5 bases and J 0 bases, leaving 11 bases between the germline ends. The CDR3: CASSTPGSSGNTIYF. CDR3 in DNA: TGTGCCAGCAGTACACCGGGATCCTCTGGAAACACCATATATTTT.

The genes are TRBV5-4 and TRBJ2-7; D perhaps matches TRBD2 (6 bases). This CDR3 region has 14 residues. V was pared by 3 bases and J by 2 bases, with 12 bases between. Germline CDR1 and CDR2: SGHNT and YYREEE (reference sequence). The CDR3 sequence is CASSSGTAPYEQYF. DNA for the CDR3: TGTGCCAGCAGCTCCGGGACTGCTCCCTACGAGCAGTACTTC.

V is TRBV30 and J is TRBJ1-2; no firm D call. The CDR3 consists of 10 residues. CDR1 and CDR2 from the germline V gene are GTSNPN and SVGIG (reference sequence). The CDR3 DNA follows: TGTGCATCGGGGAACTATGGCTACACCTTC. It is translated as CASGNYGYTF.

The V and J genes are TRBV30 and TRBJ1-6; no clear D. Germline assignment: CDR1 GTSNPN and CDR2 SVGIG (reference sequence). The CDR3 has 14 amino acids. Trimming stripped 4 bases from V and 8 bases from J, with 15 bases between. The CDR3 spells CAWKTGPRDSPLHF. CDR3 nucleotides: TGTGCCTGGAAGACCGGGCCGAGGGATTCACCCCTCCACTTT.

The chain employs TRBV28 and TRBJ1-1, with 7 bases matching TRBD1. The trim removed 0 bases at V and 4 bases at J, leaving 14 bases unmatched. CDR3 length: 18 amino acids. CDR1 and CDR2 (germline): MDHEN, SYDVKM. CDR3 bases: TGTGCCAGCAGTTTATGGGGGGGACAGAGGGGCCGGGGCACTGAAGCTTTCTTT. Its translation is CASSLWGGQRGRGTEAFF.

The V gene is TRBV18, the J gene TRBJ1-4; 7 bases agree with TRBD1. The CDR3 length is 17 residues. The V gene end was trimmed by 3 bases and the J gene end by 0 bases; junction bases not matched to a gene: 7. Germline-derived CDR1 and CDR2 are KGHSH and LQKENI. As DNA, the CDR3 is TGTGCCAGCTCACCGCTCCGGGACAGTGCAACTAATGAAAAACTGTTTTTT. It translates to CASSPLRDSATNEKLFF. Supplemented by reference TRBV18 and TRBJ1-4, the full variable domain reads NAGVMQNPRHLVRRRGQEARLRCSPMKGHSHVYWYRQLPEEGLKFMVYLQKENIIDESGMPKERFSAEFPKEGPSILRIQQVVRGDSAAYFCASSPLRDSATNEKLFFGSGTQLSVL.

The rearrangement joins TRBV10-3 to TRBJ2-7, with D unresolved. CDR1 is ENHRY and CDR2 is SYGVKD in the germline V gene. V was trimmed by 3 bases and J by 0 bases, leaving 12 bases between them. CDR3 length: 15 amino acids. CDR3 DNA sequence: TGTGCCATCAGTGATCAGCAAAGGAGCTCCTACGAGCAGTACTTC. Translation: CAISDQQRSSYEQYF.

The chain recombines TRBV24-1 with TRBJ2-2, with TRBD2 as a possible D gene (6 bases). CDR1 and CDR2 from the germline V gene are KGHDR and SFDVKD. Trimming removed 3 bases from V and 0 bases from J, with 10 bases in between. This CDR3 contains 16 residues. This CDR3 is CATSDPSAPNTGELFF. The CDR3 DNA reads TGTGCCACCAGTGATCCTAGCGCCCCGAACACCGGGGAGCTGTTTTTT.

The chain is built from TRBV29-1 and TRBJ2-3; 7 positions match TRBD2. Germline values: CDR1 SQVTM, CDR2 ANQGSEA. The CDR3 extends over 15 amino acids. The V segment lost 1 base and the J segment 2 bases; nucleotides outside the gene matches: 6. The CDR3 reads CSVEVGGRDTDTQYF. DNA for the CDR3: TGCAGCGTTGAAGTTGGCGGGAGAGACACAGATACGCAGTATTTT.